The clone carrying this T cell receptor beta chain came up a few times. Its antigen is unknown. This sample was included in a study of blood T cells in healthy people across ages. Study-wide findings and caveats: In long-lived donors, naive CD4+ cell counts and diversity exceeded those of aged donors.

The CDR3 has 16 amino acids. J was trimmed by 7 bases and V by 7 bases; bases with no gene match: 14. Germline values: CDR1 MNHEY, CDR2 SVGEGT. The use of a sample-barcoded 5' primer and a J-beta primer mix characterized a second PCR of 7 to 11 cycles. TCRdb called the 5' RACE reads again in MiXCR, with one record for every CDR3 protein. Of around 400,000 distinct CDR3 sequences in the sample, more than 45% are singletons; the top ten hold around 49%. The specimen was blood. The chain is built from TRBV6-2 or TRBV6-3 and TRBJ2-1; 9 bases align to TRBD2. This receptor was identified in a man aged 60 to 69 in good health. CDR3 region: CASKPHMLAGSNEQFF. CDR3 nucleotides: TGTGCCAGCAAACCTCATATGCTAGCGGGATCTAATGAGCAGTTCTTC.